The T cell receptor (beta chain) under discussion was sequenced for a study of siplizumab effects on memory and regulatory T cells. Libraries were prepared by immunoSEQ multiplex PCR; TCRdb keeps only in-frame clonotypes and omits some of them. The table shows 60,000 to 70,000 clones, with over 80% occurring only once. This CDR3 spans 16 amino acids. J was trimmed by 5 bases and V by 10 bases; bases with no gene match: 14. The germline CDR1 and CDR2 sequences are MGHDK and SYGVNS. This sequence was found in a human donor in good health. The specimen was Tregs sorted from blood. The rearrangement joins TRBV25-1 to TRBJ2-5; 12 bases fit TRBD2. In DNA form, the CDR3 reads TGTGCCACCCAACCTCTACTAGCGGGAGGAGGGGAGACCCAGTACTTC. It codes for CATQPLLAGGGETQYF.